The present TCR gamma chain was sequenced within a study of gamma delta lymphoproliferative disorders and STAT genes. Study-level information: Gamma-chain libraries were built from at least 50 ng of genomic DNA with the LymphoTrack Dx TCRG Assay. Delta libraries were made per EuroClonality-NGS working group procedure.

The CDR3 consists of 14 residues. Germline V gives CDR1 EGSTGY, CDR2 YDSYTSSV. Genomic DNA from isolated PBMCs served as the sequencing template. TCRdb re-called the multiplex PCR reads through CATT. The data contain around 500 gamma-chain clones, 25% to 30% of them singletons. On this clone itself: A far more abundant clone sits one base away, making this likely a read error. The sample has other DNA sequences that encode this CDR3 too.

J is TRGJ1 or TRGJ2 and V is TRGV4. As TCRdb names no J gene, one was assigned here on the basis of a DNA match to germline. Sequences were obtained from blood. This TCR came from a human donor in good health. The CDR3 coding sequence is TGCGCCACCTGGGACCAACTTCCATATTATAAGAAACTCTTT. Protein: CATWDQLPYYKKLF.